This T cell receptor (beta chain) is drawn from a study of blood T cells in healthy people across ages (dated by TCRdb to 2013 to 2016). For context, the study as a whole: In model experiments, roughly one uniquely barcoded TCR beta cDNA molecule per two T cells was captured by template switching. To avoid experimental bias, donors of different ages were distributed randomly across sequencing lanes. To track age-related changes in TCR beta repertoire diversity, the study relied on deep sequencing normalized with unique cDNA molecular identifiers. The study analyzed two additional independent replicas of 1 million unique cDNA reads from the same blood draw for two donors, one aged 18 to 30 and one aged 80 or older. The donors were split into four age groups: young (average roughly 15 years), middle-aged (roughly 39), aged (roughly 60) and long-lived (more than 80).

What the work shows at the level of the full study, not this receptor alone: Donor CMV infection status was unknown, potentially confounding age-related changes in expanded clonotypes. As age increased, observed TCR beta diversity per million T cells dropped in a roughly linear way, and a significant reduction was already evident by age 40. Conclusive comparison of naive and antigen-experienced compartments was prevented by the profiling of bulk unsorted PBMCs. Estimates of total diversity based on one million sequenced T cells were considered lower bounds and underestimates. Compared with the aged group, more naive CD4+ T cells, fewer expanded clones and increased TCR diversity were shown by the long-lived group, suggesting age selection. There was a strong correlation between observed TCR beta diversity and the percentage of naive T cells measured by flow cytometry.

The junction shows trimming of 0 bases on V and 3 bases on J, and the gene matches do not reach 4 bases of it. Looking up the germline V gene yields CDR1 MGHRA and CDR2 YSYEKL. Measured from the cysteine to the phenylalanine, the CDR3 is 15 residues long. The DNA shown is the 45-base CDR3, in frame from base 1. This clonotype was observed many times. Its binding antigen is unknown. Base quality data are lacking; no much larger clone is found one base away. Library generation was performed with 5' RACE. The sequencing machine was an Illumina HiSeq 2500. A second PCR of about 7 to 12 cycles was performed with a sample-barcoded 5' primer and a J-beta primer mix. Each TCR beta cDNA molecule received a unique molecular identifier from a template-switch 5' adaptor carrying 12 random nucleotides. Each sample yielded at least 2.5 million CDR3-containing paired-end reads. The Mint cDNA synthesis kit, primed by a TRBC-specific oligonucleotide, was used to synthesize first-strand cDNA from all RNA. All cDNA was treated with uracil-DNA glycosylase and then went through a first 18-cycle PCR with the universal primers M1SS and BC2_uni_R. The original pipeline was this. Normalization of each sample was performed by random selection of 1 million high-quality reads, each carrying a distinct molecular identifier. Reads sharing molecular identifiers were discarded rather than binned into consensus sequences. MiTCR, run with a Q25 quality threshold and the strictest error-elimination algorithm, handled CDR3 identification, clonotype clustering and error correction. A nonparametric unseen species model with Euler transformation was used to estimate a lower bound on total TCR beta diversity. TCRdb reworked the public reads: Q25 trimming with fastp, MiXCR clone assembly, productive beta chains retained. Rows are unified per CDR3 protein, each entry keeping the most common DNA and genes. The V and J calls were not made by the authors but by TCRdb's processing. The sample table contains 1.5 million to 1.8 million distinct CDR3 sequences; only one count was recorded for roughly two fifths of them. Of the sample, over 3.5% falls within the top ten clones.

Donors were a few dozen systemically healthy Caucasian individuals from Russia aged roughly 6 to 95 years. Around 10 milliliters of peripheral blood were drawn from each donor into EDTA-treated Vacutainer tubes. Ficoll-Paque density-gradient centrifugation was used to isolate PBMCs, with at least 6.5 million per sample. Trizol reagent was used to extract total RNA from PBMCs, with at least 5 micrograms per sample. The percentages of naive CD45RAhigh/CD27high T cells were determined by flow cytometry on a PBMC aliquot from every donor. The sequencing sample was made of blood. The chain is encoded by TRBV4-1 joined to TRBJ1-2; TRBD1 aligns with 7 central bases. This receptor was identified in a young woman in good health. The CDR3 amino acid sequence is: CASSQDRDSHYGYTF. In nucleotide form, the sequence is TGCGCCAGCAGCCAAGATCGGGACAGTCACTATGGCTACACCTTC.